This section outlines one T cell receptor (beta chain) sequence together with its context. Its cognate antigen is unknown. This sample stems from a study of T cells in tuberculosis. Profiling relied on immunoSEQ multiplex PCR, and the TCRdb table lists in-frame clones only, not all of them. In the table there are roughly 28,000 clones, roughly 90% of which are singletons. The CDR3 sequence is 12 residues long. V gave up 6 bases and J gave up 8 bases, with 10 bases separating them. Germline V gene data show CDR1 as LNHDA and CDR2 as SQIVND (reference sequence). Overall study findings and caveats: Smaller alpha distances in active tuberculosis partly reflected shorter CDR3-alpha lengths.

Sequencing input: PBMCs. This chain uses TRBV19 with TRBJ2-2; TRBD1 might be the D (6 bases). This TCR was sampled from a donor aged 10-29 years with latent tuberculosis or without tuberculosis infection. The CDR3 region is CASRTGLGELFF. CDR3 coding DNA: TGTGCCAGTAGAACAGGGTTGGGGGAGCTGTTTTTT.